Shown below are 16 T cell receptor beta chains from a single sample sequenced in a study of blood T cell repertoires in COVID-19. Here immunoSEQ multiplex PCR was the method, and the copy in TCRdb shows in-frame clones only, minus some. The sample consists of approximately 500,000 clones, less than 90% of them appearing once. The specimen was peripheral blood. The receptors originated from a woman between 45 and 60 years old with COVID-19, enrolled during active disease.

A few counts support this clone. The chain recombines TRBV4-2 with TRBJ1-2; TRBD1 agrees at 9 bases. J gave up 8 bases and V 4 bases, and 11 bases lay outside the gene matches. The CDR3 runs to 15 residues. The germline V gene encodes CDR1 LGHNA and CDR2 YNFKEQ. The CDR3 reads CASSPTGGAGIGYTF. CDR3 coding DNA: TGTGCCAGCAGCCCCACAGGGGGCGCGGGGATAGGCTACACCTTC.

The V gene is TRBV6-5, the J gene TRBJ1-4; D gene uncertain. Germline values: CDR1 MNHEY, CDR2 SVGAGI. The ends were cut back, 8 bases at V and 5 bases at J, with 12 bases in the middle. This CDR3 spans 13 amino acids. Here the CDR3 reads CASVGGLNEKLFF. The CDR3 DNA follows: TGTGCCAGCGTCGGCGGGCTCAATGAAAAACTGTTTTTT.

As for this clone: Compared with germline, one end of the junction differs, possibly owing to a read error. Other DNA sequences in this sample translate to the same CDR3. This CDR3 reads CASSLGTGSSEQYF. Here the CDR3 DNA reads TGCGCCAGCAGCTTGGGGACAGGGTCCTCCGAGCAGTACTTC. This chain joins TRBV5-1 and TRBJ2-7; 8 positions agree with TRBD1. The CDR3 loop spans 14 amino acids. Looked up from germline, CDR1 is SGHRS and CDR2 is YFSETQ.

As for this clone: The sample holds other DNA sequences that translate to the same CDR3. For the CDR3, the DNA is TGTGCCAGCAGCTTGGGACAGGGCGGTGAAAAACTGTTTTTT. Its translation is CASSLGQGGEKLFF. V and J are TRBV5-6 and TRBJ1-4, with 7 bases that match TRBD1. After removal of 0 bases from V and 7 bases from J, the junction contained 3 bases not matched to a gene. The CDR3 runs 14 residues. The germline gives CDR1 SGHDT, CDR2 YYEEEE.

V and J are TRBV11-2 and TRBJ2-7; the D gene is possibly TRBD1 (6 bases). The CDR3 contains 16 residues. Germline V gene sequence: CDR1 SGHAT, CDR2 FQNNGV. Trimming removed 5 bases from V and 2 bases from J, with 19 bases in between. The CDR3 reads CASSQVEGTRPYEQYF. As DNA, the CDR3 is TGTGCCAGCAGCCAGGTAGAGGGGACAAGGCCCTACGAGCAGTACTTC.

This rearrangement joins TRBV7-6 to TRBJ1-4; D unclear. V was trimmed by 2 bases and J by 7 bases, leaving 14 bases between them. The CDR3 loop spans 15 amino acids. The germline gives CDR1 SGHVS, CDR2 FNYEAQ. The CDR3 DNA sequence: TGTGCCAGCAGCTTAAGGTATCTGGCAGGTGAAAAACTGTTTTTT. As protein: CASSLRYLAGEKLFF.

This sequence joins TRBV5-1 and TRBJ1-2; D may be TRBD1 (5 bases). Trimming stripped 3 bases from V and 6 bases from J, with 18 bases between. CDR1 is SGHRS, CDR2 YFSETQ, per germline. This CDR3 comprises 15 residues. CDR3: CASSYSQTGGNGYTF. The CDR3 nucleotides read TGCGCCAGCAGCTACTCCCAGACCGGGGGGAATGGCTACACCTTC.

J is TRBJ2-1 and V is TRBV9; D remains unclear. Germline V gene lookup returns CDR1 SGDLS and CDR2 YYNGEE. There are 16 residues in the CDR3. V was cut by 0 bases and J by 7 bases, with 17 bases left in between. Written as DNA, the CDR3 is TGTGCCAGCAGCGTAGTAGGTGAGCGTGTGAGGAATGAGCAGTTCTTC. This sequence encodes CASSVVGERVRNEQFF.

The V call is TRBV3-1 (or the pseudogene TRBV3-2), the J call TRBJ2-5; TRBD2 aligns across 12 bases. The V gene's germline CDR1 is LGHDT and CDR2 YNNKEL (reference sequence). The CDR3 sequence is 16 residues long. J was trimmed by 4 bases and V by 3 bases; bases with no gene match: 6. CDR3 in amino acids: CASSQDLAGGRETQYF. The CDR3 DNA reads TGTGCCAGCAGCCAGGACCTAGCGGGGGGGCGAGAGACCCAGTACTTC.

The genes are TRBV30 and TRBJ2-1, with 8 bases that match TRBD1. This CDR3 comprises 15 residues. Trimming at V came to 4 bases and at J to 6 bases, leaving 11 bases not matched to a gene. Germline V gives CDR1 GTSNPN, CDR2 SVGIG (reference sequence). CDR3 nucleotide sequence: TGTGCCTGGAACGATCGACAGGGGAATTCCAATGAGCAGTTCTTC. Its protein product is CAWNDRQGNSNEQFF.

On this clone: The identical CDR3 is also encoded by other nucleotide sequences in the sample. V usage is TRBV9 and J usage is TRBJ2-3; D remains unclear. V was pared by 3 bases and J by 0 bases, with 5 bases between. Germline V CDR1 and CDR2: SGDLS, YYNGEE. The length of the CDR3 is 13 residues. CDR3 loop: CASSATSTDTQYF. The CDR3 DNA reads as TGTGCCAGCAGCGCGACTAGCACAGATACGCAGTATTTT. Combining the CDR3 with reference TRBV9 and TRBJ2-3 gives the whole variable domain DSGVTQTPKHLITATGQRVTLRCSPRSGDLSVYWYQQSLDQGLQFLIQYYNGEERAKGNILERFSAQQFPDLHSELNLSSLELGDSALYFCASSATSTDTQYFGPGTRLTVL.

For the CDR3, the DNA is TGTGCCAGCAGTTTTCAATGGCCCACTGAAGCTTTCTTT. Protein: CASSFQWPTEAFF. This chain uses TRBV5-6 with TRBJ1-1, with D unresolved. The CDR3 extends over 13 amino acids. Germline V gene data show CDR1 as SGHDT and CDR2 as YYEEEE. V lost 5 bases and J 4 bases, leaving 12 bases between the germline ends.

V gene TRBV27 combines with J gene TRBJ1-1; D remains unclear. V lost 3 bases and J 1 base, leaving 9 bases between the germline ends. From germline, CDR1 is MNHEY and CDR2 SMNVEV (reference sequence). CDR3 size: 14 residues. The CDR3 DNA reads TGTGCCAGCAGTTTCCTAGGAGGGAACACTGAAGCTTTCTTT. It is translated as CASSFLGGNTEAFF.

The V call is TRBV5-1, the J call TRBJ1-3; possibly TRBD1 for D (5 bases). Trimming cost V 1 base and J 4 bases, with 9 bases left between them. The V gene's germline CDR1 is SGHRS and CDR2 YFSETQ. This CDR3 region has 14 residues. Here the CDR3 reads CASSLLGEGNTIYF. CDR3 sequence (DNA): TGCGCCAGCAGCTTGCTAGGGGAAGGAAACACCATATATTTT.

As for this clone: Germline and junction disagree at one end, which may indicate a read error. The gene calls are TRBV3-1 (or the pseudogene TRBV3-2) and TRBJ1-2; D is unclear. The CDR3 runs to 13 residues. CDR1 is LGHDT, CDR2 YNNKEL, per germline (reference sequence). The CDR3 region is CASSQGPRGGYTF. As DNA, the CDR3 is TGTGCCAGCAGTCAAGGGCCCAGAGGGGGCTACACCTTC.

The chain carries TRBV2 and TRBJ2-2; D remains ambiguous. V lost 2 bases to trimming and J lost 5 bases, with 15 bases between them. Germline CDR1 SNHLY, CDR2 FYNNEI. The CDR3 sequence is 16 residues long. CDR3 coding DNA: TGTGCCAGCAGTGAATCAAGCCTAGGTAGAACCGGGGAGCTGTTTTTT. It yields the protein CASSESSLGRTGELFF.